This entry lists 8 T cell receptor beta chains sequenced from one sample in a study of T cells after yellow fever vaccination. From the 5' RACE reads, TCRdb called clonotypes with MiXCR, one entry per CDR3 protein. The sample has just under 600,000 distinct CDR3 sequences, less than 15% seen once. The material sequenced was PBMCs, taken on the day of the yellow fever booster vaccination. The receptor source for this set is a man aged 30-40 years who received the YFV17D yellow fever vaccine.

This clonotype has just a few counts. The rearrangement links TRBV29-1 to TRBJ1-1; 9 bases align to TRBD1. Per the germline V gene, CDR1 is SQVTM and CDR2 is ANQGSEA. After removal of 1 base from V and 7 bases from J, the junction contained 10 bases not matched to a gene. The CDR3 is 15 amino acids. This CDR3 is CSVEGRGTGRDEAFF. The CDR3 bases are TGCAGCGTTGAAGGTCGTGGGACAGGGAGGGATGAAGCTTTCTTT.

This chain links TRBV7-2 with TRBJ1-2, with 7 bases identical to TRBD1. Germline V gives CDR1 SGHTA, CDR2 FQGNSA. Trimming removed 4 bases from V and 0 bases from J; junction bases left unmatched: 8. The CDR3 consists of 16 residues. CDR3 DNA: TGTGCCAGCAGCTCCCGGGACAGAGATGCTAACTATGGCTACACCTTC. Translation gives CASSSRDRDANYGYTF.

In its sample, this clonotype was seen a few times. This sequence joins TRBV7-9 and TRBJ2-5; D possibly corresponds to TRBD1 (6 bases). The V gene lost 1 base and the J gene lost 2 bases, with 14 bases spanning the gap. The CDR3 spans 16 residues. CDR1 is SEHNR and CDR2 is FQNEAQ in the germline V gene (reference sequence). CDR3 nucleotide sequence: TGTGCCAGCAGCTTAGGTAGTGGGGGCTCACAAGAGACCCAGTACTTC. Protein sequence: CASSLGSGGSQETQYF.

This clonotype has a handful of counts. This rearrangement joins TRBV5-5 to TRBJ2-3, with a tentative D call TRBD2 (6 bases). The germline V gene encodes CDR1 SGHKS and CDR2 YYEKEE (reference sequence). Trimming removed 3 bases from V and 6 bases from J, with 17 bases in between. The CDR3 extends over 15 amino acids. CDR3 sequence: CASSSAVEGLDTQYF. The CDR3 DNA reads TGTGCCAGCAGCTCCGCCGTGGAGGGCCTCGATACGCAGTATTTT.

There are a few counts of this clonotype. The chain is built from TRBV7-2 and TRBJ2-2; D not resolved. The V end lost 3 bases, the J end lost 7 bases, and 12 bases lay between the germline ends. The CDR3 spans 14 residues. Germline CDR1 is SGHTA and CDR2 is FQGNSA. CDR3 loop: CASSFSFSGGELFF. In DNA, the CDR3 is TGTGCCAGCAGCTTTTCCTTCAGTGGCGGGGAGCTGTTTTTT.

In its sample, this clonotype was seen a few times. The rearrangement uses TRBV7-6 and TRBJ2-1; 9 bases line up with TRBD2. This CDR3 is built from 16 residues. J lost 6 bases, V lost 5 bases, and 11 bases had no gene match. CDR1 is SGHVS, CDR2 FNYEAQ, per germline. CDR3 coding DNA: TGTGCCAGCAGCCCCCTTAGCGGGAGTGCGGGCAATGAGCAGTTCTTC. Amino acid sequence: CASSPLSGSAGNEQFF.

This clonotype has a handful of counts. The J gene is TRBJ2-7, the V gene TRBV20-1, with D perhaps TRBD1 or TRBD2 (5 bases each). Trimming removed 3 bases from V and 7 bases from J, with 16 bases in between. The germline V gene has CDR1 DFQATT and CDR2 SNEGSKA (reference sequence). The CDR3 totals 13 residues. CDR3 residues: CSASGDLPGEQYF. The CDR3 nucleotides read TGCAGTGCTAGTGGGGACCTTCCAGGGGAGCAGTACTTC.

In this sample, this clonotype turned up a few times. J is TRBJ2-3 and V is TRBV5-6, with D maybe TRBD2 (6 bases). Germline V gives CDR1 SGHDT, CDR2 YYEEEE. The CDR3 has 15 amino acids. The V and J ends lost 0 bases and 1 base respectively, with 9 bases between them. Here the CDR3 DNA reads TGTGCCAGCAGCTTGGGGGAGGTTGGCACAGATACGCAGTATTTT. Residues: CASSLGEVGTDTQYF.